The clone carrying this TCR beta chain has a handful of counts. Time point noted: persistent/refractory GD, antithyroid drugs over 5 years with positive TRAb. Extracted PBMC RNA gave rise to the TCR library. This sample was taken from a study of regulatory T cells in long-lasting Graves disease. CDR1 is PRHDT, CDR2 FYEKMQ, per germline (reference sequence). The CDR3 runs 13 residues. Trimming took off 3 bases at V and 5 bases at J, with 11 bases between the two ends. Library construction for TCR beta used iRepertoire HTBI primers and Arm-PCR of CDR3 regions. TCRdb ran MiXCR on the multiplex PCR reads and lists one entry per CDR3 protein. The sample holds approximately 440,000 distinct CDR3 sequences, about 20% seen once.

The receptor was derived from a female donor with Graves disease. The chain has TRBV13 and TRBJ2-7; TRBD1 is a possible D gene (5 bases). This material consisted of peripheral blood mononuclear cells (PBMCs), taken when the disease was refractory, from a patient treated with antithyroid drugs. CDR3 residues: CASSFSPGNEQYF. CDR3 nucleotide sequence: TGTGCCAGCAGCTTTTCCCCAGGGAACGAGCAGTACTTC.